The rows below give T cell receptor beta chains drawn from one sample of a study of T cells in Graves' hyperthyroidism and ophthalmopathy. TCRdb independently ran MiXCR on the multiplex PCR reads; one entry per CDR3 protein. Altogether 500,000 to 650,000 distinct CDR3 sequences are present, just under 20% being singletons, with the ten largest covering roughly 44%. The sequenced material came from blood. The receptors come from a man aged 40-50 years with Graves' ophthalmopathy. CDR3s include the opening cysteine and the closing phenylalanine or tryptophan. D genes are given only for firm matches. Only some rows state a clone size, as once, few, many or a class for expanded clones.

TRBD2 | TRBJ2-7 | many | TRBV27 | 15 | CASSPLAFLSYEQYF | TGTGCCAGCAGCCCACTAGCGTTCCTCTCCTACGAGCAGTACTTC
NA | TRBJ1-1 | many | TRBV12-3/TRBV12-4 | 14 | CASSFLSMNTEAFF | TGTGCCAGCAGTTTCCTCTCCATGAACACTGAAGCTTTCTTT
NA | TRBJ1-6 | few | TRBV30 | 13 | CAWSVASRSPLHF | TGTGCCTGGAGTGTAGCCAGTAGATCACCCCTCCACTTT
NA | TRBJ1-2 | few | TRBV7-6 | 12 | CASSSDGWSYTF | TGTGCCAGCAGCTCGGACGGGTGGAGCTACACCTTC
NA | TRBJ2-7 | NA | TRBV11-2 | 16 | CASSLGSSSNSYEQYF | TGTGCCAGCAGCTTGGGTTCCAGTTCCAACTCCTACGAGCAGTACTTC
TRBD1 | TRBJ2-1 | many | TRBV3-1 | 14 | CASSQEDRGNEQFF | TGTGCCAGCAGCCAAGAAGACAGGGGGAATGAGCAGTTCTTC
NA | TRBJ2-1 | NA | TRBV12-3/TRBV12-4 | 11 | CASGKGGEQFF | TGTGCCAGCGGAAAGGGTGGGGAGCAGTTCTTC
NA | TRBJ1-5 | NA | TRBV18 | 18 | CASSPRGFGGNGNQPQHF | TGTGCCAGCTCACCACGGGGATTTGGCGGTAACGGCAATCAGCCCCAGCATTTT
NA | TRBJ2-7 | few | TRBV7-2 | 15 | CASSLAGWASDRQYF | TGTGCCAGCAGCTTAGCTGGATGGGCTAGCGATAGGCAGTACTTC
TRBD1 | TRBJ1-2 | NA | TRBV6-1 | 15 | CASSHWDRARDGYTF | TGTGCCAGCAGTCACTGGGACAGGGCCAGGGATGGCTACACCTTC
NA | TRBJ2-5 | NA | TRBV29-1 | 16 | CSVEVRDGRSQETQHF | TGCAGCGTTGAAGTCCGCGATGGACGCTCCCAAGAGACCCAGCACTTC
TRBD2 | TRBJ2-3 | many | TRBV28 | 18 | CASSTGTSGREGTDTQYF | TGTGCCAGCAGTACCGGGACTAGCGGGAGAGAAGGCACAGATACGCAGTATTTT
TRBD1 | TRBJ2-1 | NA | TRBV12-5 | 15 | CASGPGQGVYNEQFF | TGTGCTAGTGGGCCGGGACAGGGTGTCTACAATGAGCAGTTCTTC
NA | TRBJ1-1 | many | TRBV3-1 | 14 | CASSTRQTNTEAFF | TGTGCCAGCAGCACACGACAGACGAACACTGAAGCTTTCTTT
TRBD2 | TRBJ2-1 | NA | TRBV7-9 | 16 | CASSLARGVTHNEQFF | TGTGCCAGCAGCTTAGCGCGGGGGGTCACACACAATGAGCAGTTCTTC
TRBD2 | TRBJ2-1 | many | TRBV5-1 | 18 | CASTPSLGGPFPYNEQFF | TGCGCCAGCACCCCTAGTCTGGGAGGGCCTTTTCCCTACAATGAGCAGTTCTTC
TRBD1 | TRBJ2-7 | few | TRBV12-3/TRBV12-4 | 15 | CASSWGRGRTYEQYF | TGTGCCAGCAGTTGGGGCAGGGGGCGAACTTACGAGCAGTACTTC
TRBD2 | TRBJ2-7 | few | TRBV5-1 | 14 | CASSPGRGSYEQYF | TGCGCCAGCAGCCCGGGACGCGGGAGCTACGAGCAGTACTTC
NA | TRBJ1-1 | NA | TRBV6-1 | 15 | CASRDPGAGYTEAFF | TGTGCCAGCAGGGACCCGGGGGCAGGGTACACTGAAGCTTTCTTT
NA | TRBJ2-7 | many | TRBV10-3 | 12 | CAIRAAQNEQYF | TGTGCCATCAGGGCTGCTCAAAACGAGCAGTACTTC
TRBD2 | TRBJ2-2 | NA | TRBV4-3 | 20 | CASSQDFLAGGFANTGELFF | TGCGCCAGCAGCCAAGATTTTCTAGCGGGAGGGTTCGCGAACACCGGGGAGCTGTTTTTT
NA | TRBJ2-2 | NA | TRBV6-5 | 12 | CASSYRAGELFF | TGTGCCAGCAGTTATCGGGCCGGGGAGCTGTTTTTT
TRBD2 | TRBJ2-3 | few | TRBV7-3 | 16 | CASSMGTSPSGDTQYF | TGTGCCAGCAGCATGGGGACTAGCCCGTCCGGGGATACGCAGTATTTT
NA | TRBJ2-7 | NA | TRBV15 | 13 | CATSRDKTYEQYF | TGTGCCACCAGCAGAGATAAGACCTACGAGCAGTACTTC
TRBD1 | TRBJ1-5 | few | TRBV2 | 15 | CASSPGGQRYQPQHF | TGTGCCAGCAGTCCGGGGGGACAGCGCTATCAGCCCCAGCATTTT
NA | TRBJ1-2 | NA | TRBV20-1 | 13 | CSAREQYDYGYTF | TGCAGTGCTAGAGAACAGTATGACTATGGCTACACCTTC
TRBD1 | TRBJ1-6 | NA | TRBV12-3/TRBV12-4 | 15 | CASSLTDRAGSPLHF | TGTGCCAGCAGTTTAACCGACAGGGCAGGCTCACCCCTCCACTTT
NA | TRBJ1-1 | few | TRBV6-1 | 13 | CASSITPDTEAFF | TGTGCCAGCAGTATTACACCGGACACTGAAGCTTTCTTT
NA | TRBJ1-6 | many | TRBV30 | 14 | CAWSPRGINSPLHF | TGTGCCTGGAGTCCGCGGGGGATTAATTCACCCCTCCACTTT
NA | TRBJ2-1 | NA | TRBV9 | 15 | CASSGQGGSYNEQFF | TGTGCCAGCAGCGGCCAGGGGGGCTCCTACAATGAGCAGTTCTTC
TRBD2 | TRBJ2-1 | NA | TRBV15 | 16 | CATSRDPASGGNEQFF | TGTGCCACCAGCAGAGATCCGGCTAGCGGGGGAAATGAGCAGTTCTTC
NA | TRBJ1-2 | NA | TRBV7-9 | 14 | CASSSGAQNYGYTF | TGTGCCAGCAGCTCGGGGGCGCAGAACTATGGCTACACCTTC
NA | TRBJ1-2 | NA | TRBV24-1 | 16 | CATSDRGTQEFYGYTF | TGTGCCACCAGTGACCGTGGGACACAGGAGTTCTATGGCTACACCTTC
NA | TRBJ2-1 | few | TRBV12-3/TRBV12-4 | 11 | CASSSRTEQFF | TGTGCCAGCAGTTCTAGGACTGAGCAGTTCTTC
NA | TRBJ1-1 | few | TRBV30 | 13 | CAWRGDTNTEAFF | TGTGCCTGGAGAGGGGACACGAACACTGAAGCTTTCTTT
NA | TRBJ2-5 | NA | TRBV6-2/TRBV6-3 | 13 | CASRFSFQETQYF | TGTGCCAGCAGGTTCAGCTTCCAAGAGACCCAGTACTTC
TRBD2 | TRBJ2-7 | few | TRBV4-1 | 17 | CASSQVTASGGSYEQYF | TGCGCCAGCAGCCAAGTGACGGCTAGCGGAGGCTCCTACGAGCAGTACTTC
NA | TRBJ2-3 | NA | TRBV7-2 | 14 | CASSLRETADTQYF | TGTGCCAGCAGCTTACGGGAGACGGCAGATACGCAGTATTTT
TRBD1 | TRBJ1-6 | NA | TRBV20-1 | 15 | CSAKNYRDRDSPLHF | TGCAGTGCCAAGAATTACCGGGACAGGGATTCACCCCTCCACTTT
NA | TRBJ2-6 | NA | TRBV29-1 | 13 | CSAGFSGANVLTF | TGCAGCGCCGGTTTCTCTGGGGCCAACGTCCTGACTTTC
NA | TRBJ2-5 | NA | TRBV20-1 | 14 | CSARDLGHTETQYF | TGCAGTGCTAGAGATCTGGGACACACAGAGACCCAGTACTTC
NA | TRBJ1-1 | NA | TRBV20-1 | 17 | CSAREARVGALNTEAFF | TGCAGTGCTAGAGAGGCCCGCGTAGGGGCTTTGAACACTGAAGCTTTCTTT
TRBD1 | TRBJ1-2 | NA | TRBV20-1 | 13 | CSVRDRRNYGYTF | TGCAGTGTCCGGGACAGGAGAAACTATGGCTACACCTTC
TRBD1 | TRBJ1-4 | NA | TRBV2 | 14 | CASSSGTANEKLFF | TGTGCCAGCAGTTCCGGGACAGCGAATGAAAAACTGTTTTTT
NA | TRBJ1-5 | many | TRBV20-1 | 14 | CSARIGDSNQPQHF | TGCAGTGCTAGAATTGGGGATAGCAATCAGCCCCAGCATTTT
NA | TRBJ2-4 | once | TRBV12-3/TRBV12-4 | 15 | CASSLTASQRNIQYF | TGTGCCAGCAGCCTAACAGCCTCTCAGAGAAACATTCAGTACTTC
TRBD1 | TRBJ2-5 | many | TRBV7-6 | 14 | CASSLTGGGETQYF | TGTGCCAGCAGCTTAACAGGGGGCGGAGAGACCCAGTACTTC
TRBD2 | TRBJ2-3 | NA | TRBV10-3 | 16 | CAISDLSGRDTDTQYF | TGTGCCATCAGTGATTTAAGCGGGAGGGACACAGATACGCAGTATTTT
TRBD1 | TRBJ2-7 | NA | TRBV12-5 | 17 | CASGLSSGQGAPYEQYF | TGTGCTAGTGGTCTCTCATCGGGACAGGGGGCACCCTACGAGCAGTACTTC
NA | TRBJ1-4 | few | TRBV7-3 | 16 | CASSPPEGATNEKLFF | TGTGCCAGCAGCCCGCCTGAAGGAGCAACTAATGAAAAACTGTTTTTT
NA | TRBJ2-3 | many | TRBV12-3/TRBV12-4 | 16 | CASSLKRASGVDTQYF | TGTGCCAGCAGTTTAAAGCGGGCGTCTGGTGTGGATACGCAGTATTTT
TRBD2 | TRBJ2-3 | NA | TRBV20-1 | 15 | CSAGLRAGPLDTQYF | TGCAGTGCCGGGCTACGAGCGGGGCCCCTTGATACGCAGTATTTT
TRBD1 | TRBJ2-3 | NA | TRBV29-1 | 13 | CSVAGTATDTQYF | TGCAGCGTTGCGGGGACAGCCACAGATACGCAGTATTTT
TRBD2 | TRBJ2-3 | NA | TRBV11-3 | 13 | CATTAGNTDTQYF | TGTGCTACGACAGCGGGAAACACAGATACGCAGTATTTT
NA | TRBJ2-1 | NA | TRBV19 | 15 | CASSIFTGVYNEQFF | TGTGCCAGTAGTATCTTTACGGGGGTCTACAATGAGCAGTTCTTC